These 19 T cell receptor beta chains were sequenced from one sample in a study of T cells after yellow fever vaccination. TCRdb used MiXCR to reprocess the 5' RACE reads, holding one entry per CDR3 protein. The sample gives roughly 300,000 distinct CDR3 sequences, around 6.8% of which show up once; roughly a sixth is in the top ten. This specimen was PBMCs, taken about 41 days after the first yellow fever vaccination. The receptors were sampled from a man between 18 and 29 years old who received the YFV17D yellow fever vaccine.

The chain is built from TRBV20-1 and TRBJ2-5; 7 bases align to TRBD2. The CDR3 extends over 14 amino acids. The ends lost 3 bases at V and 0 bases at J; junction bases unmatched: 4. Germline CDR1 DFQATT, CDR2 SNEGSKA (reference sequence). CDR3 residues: CSASMRGYQETQYF. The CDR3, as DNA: TGCAGTGCTAGTATGCGGGGGTACCAAGAGACCCAGTACTTC.

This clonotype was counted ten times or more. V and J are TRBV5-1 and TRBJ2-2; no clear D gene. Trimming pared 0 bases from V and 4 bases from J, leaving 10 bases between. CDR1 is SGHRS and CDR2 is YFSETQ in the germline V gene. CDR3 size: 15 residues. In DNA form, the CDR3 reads TGCGCCAGCAGCTTGGCTAATGGGGTCACCGGGGAGCTGTTTTTT. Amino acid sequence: CASSLANGVTGELFF.

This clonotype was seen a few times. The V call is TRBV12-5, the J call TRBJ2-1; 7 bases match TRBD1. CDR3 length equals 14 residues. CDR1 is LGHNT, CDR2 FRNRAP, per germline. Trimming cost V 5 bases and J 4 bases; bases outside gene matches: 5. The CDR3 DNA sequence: TGTGCTAGTGGTCCGGGACAGTCGTACAATGAGCAGTTCTTC. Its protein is CASGPGQSYNEQFF.

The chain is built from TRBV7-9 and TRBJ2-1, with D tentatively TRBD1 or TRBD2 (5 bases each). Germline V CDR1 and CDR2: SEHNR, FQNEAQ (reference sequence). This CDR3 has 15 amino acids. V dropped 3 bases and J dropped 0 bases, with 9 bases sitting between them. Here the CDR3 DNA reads TGTGCCAGCAGCTTGGAGGACAACTCCTACAATGAGCAGTTCTTC. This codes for CASSLEDNSYNEQFF.

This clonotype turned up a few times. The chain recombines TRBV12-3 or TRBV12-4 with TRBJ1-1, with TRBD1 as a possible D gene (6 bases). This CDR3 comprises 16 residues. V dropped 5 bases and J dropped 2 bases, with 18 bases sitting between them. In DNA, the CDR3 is TGTGCCAGCAGTCCCCGTGGACAGATTAAAAACACTGAAGCTTTCTTT. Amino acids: CASSPRGQIKNTEAFF.

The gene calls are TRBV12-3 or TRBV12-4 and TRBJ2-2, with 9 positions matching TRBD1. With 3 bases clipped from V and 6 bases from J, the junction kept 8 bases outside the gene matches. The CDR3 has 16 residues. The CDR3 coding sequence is TGTGCCAGCAGTTTCCGGACAGGGGAGCCGGCCGGGGAGCTGTTTTTT. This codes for CASSFRTGEPAGELFF.

The CDR3 is CAWSVQQGSGAQHF. CDR3 nucleotides: TGTGCCTGGAGTGTACAACAGGGATCCGGGGCCCAGCATTTT. V usage is TRBV30 and J usage is TRBJ1-5, with a weak D call TRBD1 (6 bases). Trimming removed 0 bases at V and 11 bases at J, with 17 bases between. This CDR3 comprises 14 residues. From germline, CDR1 is GTSNPN and CDR2 SVGIG (reference sequence).

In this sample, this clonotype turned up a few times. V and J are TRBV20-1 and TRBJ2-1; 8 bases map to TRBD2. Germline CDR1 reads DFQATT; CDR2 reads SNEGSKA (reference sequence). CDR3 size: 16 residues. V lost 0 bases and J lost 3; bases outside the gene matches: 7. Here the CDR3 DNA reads TGCAGTGCTAGAGATCGGCGGCGGGGGGACTACAATGAGCAGTTCTTC. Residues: CSARDRRRGDYNEQFF.

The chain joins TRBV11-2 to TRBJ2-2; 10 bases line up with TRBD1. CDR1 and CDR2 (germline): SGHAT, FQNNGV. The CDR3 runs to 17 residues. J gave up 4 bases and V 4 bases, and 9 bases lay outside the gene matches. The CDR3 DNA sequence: TGTGCCAGCAGCTCCTTCCGGGACAGGGGTCGCACCGGGGAGCTGTTTTTT. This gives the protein CASSSFRDRGRTGELFF.

CDR3 amino acids: CASSGTSATYEQYF. The DNA of the CDR3 is TGTGCCAGTAGCGGGACTAGCGCTACCTACGAGCAGTACTTC. This chain joins TRBV19 and TRBJ2-7; 10 bases match TRBD2. V shed 6 bases, J shed 2 bases, and the junction held 4 bases outside the gene matches. Germline V lookup: CDR1 LNHDA, CDR2 SQIVND (reference sequence). This CDR3 is 14 amino acids long.

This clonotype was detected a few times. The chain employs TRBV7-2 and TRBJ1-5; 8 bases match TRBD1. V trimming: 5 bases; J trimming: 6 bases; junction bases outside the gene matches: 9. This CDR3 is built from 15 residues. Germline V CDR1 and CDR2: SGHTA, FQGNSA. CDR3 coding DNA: TGTGCCAGCAGCACCCCGACAGGGGAGGGTCAGCCCCAGCATTTT. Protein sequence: CASSTPTGEGQPQHF.

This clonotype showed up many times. The CDR3 reads CASSFTGENTEAFF. As DNA, the CDR3 is TGCGCCAGCAGCTTTACCGGGGAGAACACTGAAGCTTTCTTT. V usage is TRBV5-1 and J usage is TRBJ1-1; D is uncertain. Trimming pared 2 bases from V and 1 base from J, leaving 9 bases between. Germline assignment: CDR1 SGHRS and CDR2 YFSETQ. This CDR3 is 14 amino acids long. Full variable domain (remainder filled in from reference TRBV5-1 and TRBJ1-1): KAGVTQTPRYLIKTRGQQVTLSCSPISGHRSVSWYQQTPGQGLQFLFEYFSETQRNKGNFPGRFSGRQFSNSRSEMNVSTLELGDSALYLCASSFTGENTEAFFGQGTRLTVV.

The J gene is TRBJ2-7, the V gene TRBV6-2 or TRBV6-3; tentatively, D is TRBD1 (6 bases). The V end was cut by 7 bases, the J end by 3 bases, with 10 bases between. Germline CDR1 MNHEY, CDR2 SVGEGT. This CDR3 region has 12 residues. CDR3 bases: TGTGCCAGCAAAGGCAGGGGCTACGAGCAGTACGTC. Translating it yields CASKGRGYEQYV.

CDR3 DNA sequence: TGTGCCAGCGGCCCCGGGGGACTCTGCAATGAGCAGTTCTTC. This sequence encodes CASGPGGLCNEQFF. The J gene is TRBJ2-1, the V gene TRBV4-2, with a possible D match to TRBD2 (6 bases). The CDR3 is made up of 14 amino acids. V gave up 8 bases and J gave up 6 bases, with 17 bases separating them. In germline, CDR1 is LGHNA, CDR2 YNFKEQ.

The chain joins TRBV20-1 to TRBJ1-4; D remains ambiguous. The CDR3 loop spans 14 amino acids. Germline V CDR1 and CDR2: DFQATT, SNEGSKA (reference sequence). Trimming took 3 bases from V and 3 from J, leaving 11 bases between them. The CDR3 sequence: CSARPQVANEKLFF. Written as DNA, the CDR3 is TGCAGTGCTAGGCCTCAAGTAGCTAATGAAAAACTGTTTTTT.

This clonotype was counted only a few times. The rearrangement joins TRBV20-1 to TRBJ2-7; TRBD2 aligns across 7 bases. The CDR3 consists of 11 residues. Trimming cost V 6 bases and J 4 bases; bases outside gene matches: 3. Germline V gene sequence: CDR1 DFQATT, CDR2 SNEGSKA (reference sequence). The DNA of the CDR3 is TGCAGTGCCCTTAGCGGGTACGAGCAGTACTTC. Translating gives CSALSGYEQYF.

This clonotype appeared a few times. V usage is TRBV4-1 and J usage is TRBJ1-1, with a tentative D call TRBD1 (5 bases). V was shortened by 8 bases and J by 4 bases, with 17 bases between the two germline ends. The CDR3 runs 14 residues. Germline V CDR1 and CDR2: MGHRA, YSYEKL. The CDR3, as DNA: TGCGCCAGCGCCGGGGCAGTAAAGCCCACTGAAGCTTTCTTT. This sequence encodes CASAGAVKPTEAFF.

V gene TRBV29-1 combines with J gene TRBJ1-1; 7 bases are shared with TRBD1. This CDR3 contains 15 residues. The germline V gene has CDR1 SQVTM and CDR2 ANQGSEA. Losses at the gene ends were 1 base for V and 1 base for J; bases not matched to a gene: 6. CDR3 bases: TGCAGCGTTGAAGTGGTGGGGACAGAGAACACTGAAGCTTTCTTT. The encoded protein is CSVEVVGTENTEAFF.

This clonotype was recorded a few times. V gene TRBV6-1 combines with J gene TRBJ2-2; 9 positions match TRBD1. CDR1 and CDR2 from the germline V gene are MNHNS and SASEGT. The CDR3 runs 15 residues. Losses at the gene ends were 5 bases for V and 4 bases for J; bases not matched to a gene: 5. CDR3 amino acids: CASSTTGGGTGELFF. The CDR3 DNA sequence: TGTGCCAGCAGTACGACAGGGGGTGGCACCGGGGAGCTGTTTTTT.